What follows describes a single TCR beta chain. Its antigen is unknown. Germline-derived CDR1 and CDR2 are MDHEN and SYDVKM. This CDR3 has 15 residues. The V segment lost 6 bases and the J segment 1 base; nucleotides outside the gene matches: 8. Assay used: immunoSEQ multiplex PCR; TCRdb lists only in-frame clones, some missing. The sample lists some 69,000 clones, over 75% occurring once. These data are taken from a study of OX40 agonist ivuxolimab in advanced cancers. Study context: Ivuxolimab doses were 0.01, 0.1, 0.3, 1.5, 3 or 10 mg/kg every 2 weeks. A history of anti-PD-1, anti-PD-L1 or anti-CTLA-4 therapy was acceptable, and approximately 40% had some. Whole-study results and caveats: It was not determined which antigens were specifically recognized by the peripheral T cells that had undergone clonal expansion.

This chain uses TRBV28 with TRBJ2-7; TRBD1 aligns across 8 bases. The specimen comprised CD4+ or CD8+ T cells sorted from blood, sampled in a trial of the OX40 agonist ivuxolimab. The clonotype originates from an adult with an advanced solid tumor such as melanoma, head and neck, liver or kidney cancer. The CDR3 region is CASSTPGQGSYEQYF. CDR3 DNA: TGTGCCAGCAGCACACCCGGACAGGGATCCTACGAGCAGTACTTC.